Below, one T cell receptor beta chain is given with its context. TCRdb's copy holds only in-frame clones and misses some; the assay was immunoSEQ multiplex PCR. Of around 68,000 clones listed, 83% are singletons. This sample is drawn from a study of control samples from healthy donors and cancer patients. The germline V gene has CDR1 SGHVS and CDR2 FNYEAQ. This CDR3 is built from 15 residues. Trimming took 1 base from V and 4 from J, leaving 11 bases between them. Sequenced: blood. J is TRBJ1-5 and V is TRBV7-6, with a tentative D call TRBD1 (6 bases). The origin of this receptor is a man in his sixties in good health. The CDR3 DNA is TGTGCCAGCAGCTTAGATCAGGGGAAAAATCAGCCCCAGCATTTT. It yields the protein CASSLDQGKNQPQHF.